This TCR beta chain was captured in a study of T cell responses to AZD1222 COVID-19 vaccine. The ends were cut back, 6 bases at V and 6 bases at J, with 11 bases in the middle. The germline V gene encodes CDR1 MNHEY and CDR2 SVGEGT. The CDR3 runs to 12 residues. Clones were read by immunoSEQ multiplex PCR, and TCRdb kept only the in-frame ones, dropping some. The sample consists of about 140,000 clones, around 88% of them appearing once. The sequence came from an adult in good health. Sequencing was performed on peripheral blood, taken on day 0 of AZD1222 vaccination. V and J are TRBV6-2 or TRBV6-3 and TRBJ2-5; D is unclear. In DNA form, the CDR3 reads TGTGCCAGCAGCCTAGTTGTGCAGACCCAGTACTTC. Its translation is CASSLVVQTQYF.